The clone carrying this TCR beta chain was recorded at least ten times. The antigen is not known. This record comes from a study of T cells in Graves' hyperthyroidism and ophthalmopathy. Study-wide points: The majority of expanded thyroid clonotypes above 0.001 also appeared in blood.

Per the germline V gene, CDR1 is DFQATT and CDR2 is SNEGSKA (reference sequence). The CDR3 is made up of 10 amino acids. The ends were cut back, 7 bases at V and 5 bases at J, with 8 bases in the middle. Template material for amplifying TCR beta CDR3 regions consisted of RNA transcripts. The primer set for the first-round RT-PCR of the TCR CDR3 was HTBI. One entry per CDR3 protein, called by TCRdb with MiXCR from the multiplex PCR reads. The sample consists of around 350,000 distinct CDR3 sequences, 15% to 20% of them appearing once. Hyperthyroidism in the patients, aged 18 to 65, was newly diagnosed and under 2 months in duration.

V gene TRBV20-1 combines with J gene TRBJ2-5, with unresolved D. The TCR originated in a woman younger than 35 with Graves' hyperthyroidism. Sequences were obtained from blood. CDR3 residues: CSGFRETQYF. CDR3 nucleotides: TGCAGTGGCTTCAGGGAGACCCAGTACTTC.